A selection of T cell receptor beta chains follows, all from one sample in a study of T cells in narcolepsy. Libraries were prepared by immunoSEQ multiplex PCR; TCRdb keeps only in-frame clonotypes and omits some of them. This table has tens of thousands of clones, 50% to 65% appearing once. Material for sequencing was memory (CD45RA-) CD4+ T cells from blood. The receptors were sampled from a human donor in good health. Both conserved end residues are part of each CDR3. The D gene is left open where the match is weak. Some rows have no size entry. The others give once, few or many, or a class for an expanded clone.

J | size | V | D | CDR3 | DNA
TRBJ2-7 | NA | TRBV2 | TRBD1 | CASGTVSYEQYF | TGTGCCAGCGGGACAGTTTCCTACGAGCAGTACTTC
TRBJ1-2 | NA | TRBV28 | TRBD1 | CASGGSGTVYGYTF | TGTGCCAGCGGGGGAAGCGGGACAGTCTATGGCTACACCTTC
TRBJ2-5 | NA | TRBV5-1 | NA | CASSLIGAQETQYF | TGCGCCAGCAGCTTGATTGGGGCCCAAGAGACCCAGTACTTC
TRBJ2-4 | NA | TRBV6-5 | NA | CASSPNPTGIQYF | TGTGCCAGCAGTCCCAACCCAACAGGCATTCAGTACTTC
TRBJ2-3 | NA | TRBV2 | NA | CASSRLEDTQYF | TGTGCCAGCAGTCGACTGGAGGATACGCAGTATTTT
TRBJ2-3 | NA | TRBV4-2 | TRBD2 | CASSPLVNLAGGPTDTQYF | TGTGCCAGCAGCCCCCTCGTAAATTTGGCGGGGGGGCCCACAGATACGCAGTATTTT
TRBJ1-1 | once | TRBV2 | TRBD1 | CASSVGQGRNTEAFF | TGTGCCAGCAGTGTTGGACAGGGGCGGAACACTGAAGCTTTCTTT
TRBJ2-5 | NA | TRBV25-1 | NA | CASSGLGGRETQYF | TGTGCCAGCAGTGGATTGGGGGGCCGAGAGACCCAGTACTTC
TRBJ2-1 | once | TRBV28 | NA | CASGTFGSNNEQFF | TGTGCCAGCGGGACTTTCGGATCTAACAATGAGCAGTTCTTC
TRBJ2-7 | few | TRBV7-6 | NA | CASSPSLAPYEQYF | TGTGCCAGCAGCCCAAGTTTGGCCCCCTACGAGCAGTACTTC
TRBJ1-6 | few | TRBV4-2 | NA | CASSQEVQRPLHF | TGTGCCAGCAGCCAAGAGGTCCAGCGACCCCTCCACTTT
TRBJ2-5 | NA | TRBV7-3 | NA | CASSLRPGIRETQYF | TGTGCCAGCAGCTTACGCCCAGGGATAAGAGAAACCCAGTACTTC
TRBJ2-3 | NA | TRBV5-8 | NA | CASSVIGVAGTDTQYF | TGTGCCAGCAGCGTTATCGGGGTTGCGGGAACAGATACGCAGTATTTT
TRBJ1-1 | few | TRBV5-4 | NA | CASSLEWQSEAFF | TGTGCCAGCAGCTTAGAGTGGCAAAGTGAAGCTTTCTTT
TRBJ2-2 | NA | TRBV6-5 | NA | CASRGRATGELFF | TGTGCCAGCAGGGGGCGGGCCACCGGGGAGCTGTTTTTT
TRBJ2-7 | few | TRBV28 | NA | CATWGPPYEQYF | TGTGCCACCTGGGGACCTCCCTACGAGCAGTACTTC
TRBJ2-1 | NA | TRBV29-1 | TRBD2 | CSVAGGSSYNEQFF | TGCAGCGTTGCCGGCGGGAGCTCCTACAATGAGCAGTTCTTC
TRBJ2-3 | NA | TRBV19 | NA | CASRTGRGTDTQYF | TGTGCCAGTAGGACCGGGAGAGGTACAGATACGCAGTATTTT
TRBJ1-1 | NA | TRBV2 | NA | CASSLDGANTEAFF | TGTGCCAGCAGTTTGGACGGAGCAAACACTGAAGCTTTCTTT
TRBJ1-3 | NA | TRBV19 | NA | CASSIRGSGNTIYF | TGTGCCAGTAGTATAAGGGGATCTGGAAACACCATATATTTT
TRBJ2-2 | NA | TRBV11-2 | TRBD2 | CASSLGDYRTGELFF | TGTGCCAGCAGCTTAGGGGACTATCGGACCGGGGAGCTGTTTTTT
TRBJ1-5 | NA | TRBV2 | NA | CASSEEQGGNQPQHF | TGTGCCAGCAGTGAAGAACAGGGAGGCAATCAGCCCCAGCATTTT
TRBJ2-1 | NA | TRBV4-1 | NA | CASSQPFEGNNEQFF | TGCGCCAGCAGCCAACCATTCGAGGGGAACAATGAGCAGTTCTTC
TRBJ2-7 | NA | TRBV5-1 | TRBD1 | CASTLSQGLEQYF | TGCGCCAGCACCCTATCACAGGGGCTCGAGCAGTACTTC
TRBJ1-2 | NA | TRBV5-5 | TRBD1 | CASSLGQGNYGYTF | TGTGCCAGCAGCTTGGGACAGGGGAACTATGGCTACACCTTC
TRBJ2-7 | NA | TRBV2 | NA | CASKGGPYEQYF | TGTGCCAGCAAGGGAGGCCCCTACGAGCAGTACTTC
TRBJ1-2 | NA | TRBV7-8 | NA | CASSLVGEGYTF | TGTGCCAGCAGCTTAGTGGGGGAAGGCTACACCTTC
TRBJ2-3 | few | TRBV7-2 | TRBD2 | CASSQKAPGGPGDTQYF | TGTGCCAGCAGCCAAAAAGCTCCGGGGGGGCCGGGAGATACGCAGTATTTT
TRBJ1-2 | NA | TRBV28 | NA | CASFPIARVLTRGYTF | TGTGCCAGCTTCCCCATTGCACGGGTTCTCACGAGGGGCTACACCTTC
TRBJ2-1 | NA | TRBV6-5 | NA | CASSFGRSGPHNEQFF | TGTGCCAGCAGTTTCGGACGCTCGGGGCCGCACAATGAGCAGTTCTTC
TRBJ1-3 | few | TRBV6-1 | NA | CASSEVPANTIYF | TGTGCCAGCAGTGAAGTCCCGGCTAACACCATATATTTT
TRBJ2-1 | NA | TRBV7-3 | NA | CASSADGQRNNEQFF | TGTGCCAGCAGCGCCGACGGACAGAGAAACAATGAGCAGTTCTTC
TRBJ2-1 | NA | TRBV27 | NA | CASSLGSYNEQFF | TGTGCCAGCAGTTTAGGGTCCTACAATGAGCAGTTCTTC
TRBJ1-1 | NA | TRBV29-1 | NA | CSGSRDRNTEAFF | TGCAGCGGGTCCCGGGATCGGAACACTGAAGCTTTCTTT
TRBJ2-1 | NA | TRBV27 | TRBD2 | CASSSMGWRGGMNEQFF | TGTGCCAGCAGTTCTATGGGCTGGCGGGGGGGTATGAATGAGCAGTTCTTC